These 11 T cell receptor beta chains share one sample of origin, sequenced in a study of cytomegalovirus exposure and HLA in healthy donors. The primer mix had 60 Vbeta and 13 Jbeta primers. Sequencing was performed with immunoSEQ multiplex PCR; in TCRdb, only in-frame clones are kept and a portion is missing. The table has tens of thousands of clones, roughly two thirds seen once; the top ten hold 6.9%. Source material: PBMCs. These TCRs come from a woman aged 45-60 years in good health and CMV-seropositive.

The gene calls are TRBV5-4 and TRBJ1-1, with D possibly being TRBD1 (6 bases). Germline assignment: CDR1 SGHNT and CDR2 YYREEE (reference sequence). The CDR3 consists of 13 residues. V was clipped by 6 bases and J by 1 base, with 10 bases between them. CDR3 sequence (DNA): TGTGCCAGCACCCTGGACAGGAACACTGAAGCTTTCTTT. Translated: CASTLDRNTEAFF.

The CDR3 DNA reads TGTGCCAGCAGCGTCGAAGGCGGGGCCAGCTCCTACGAGCAGTACTTC. Translating it yields CASSVEGGASSYEQYF. V gene TRBV9 combines with J gene TRBJ2-7, with a weak D call TRBD2 (6 bases). Germline V gives CDR1 SGDLS, CDR2 YYNGEE. Between the trimmed V and J ends, which lost 2 bases and 0 bases, there was a span of 15 bases. CDR3 length: 16 amino acids.

The V gene is TRBV7-6, the J gene TRBJ2-2; weak D call: TRBD2 (6 bases). This CDR3 has 15 amino acids. The V end was cut by 4 bases, the J end by 2 bases, with 11 bases between. Germline values: CDR1 SGHVS, CDR2 FNYEAQ. This CDR3 is CASSYGGKNTGELFF. In DNA form, the CDR3 reads TGTGCCAGCAGCTACGGGGGAAAAAACACCGGGGAGCTGTTTTTT.

V usage is TRBV27 and J usage is TRBJ2-2; the match to TRBD1 covers 7 bases. With V trimmed by 8 bases and J by 3 bases, 12 bases remained unmatched. The germline CDR1 and CDR2 sequences are MNHEY and SMNVEV (reference sequence). This CDR3 is 16 amino acids long. The CDR3, as DNA: TGTGCCAGCTTCACCCGGGACAGCCCGTACACCGGGGAGCTGTTTTTT. Amino acids: CASFTRDSPYTGELFF.

V and J are TRBV6-5 and TRBJ1-5; 10 bases fit TRBD1. Trimming at V came to 4 bases and at J to 6 bases, leaving 6 bases not matched to a gene. CDR1 and CDR2 from the germline V gene are MNHEY and SVGAGI. This CDR3 region has 15 residues. The CDR3 sequence: CASSSSTGGGQPQHF. CDR3 coding DNA: TGTGCCAGCAGTTCCTCGACAGGGGGCGGTCAGCCCCAGCATTTT.

CDR3 protein: CASSIWDRGTTNYGYTF. In DNA, the CDR3 is TGTGCCAGTAGTATTTGGGACAGGGGAACTACTAACTATGGCTACACCTTC. The V and J genes are TRBV19 and TRBJ1-2, with 10 bases that match TRBD1. CDR1 is LNHDA, CDR2 SQIVND, per germline (reference sequence). V was clipped by 3 bases and J by 0 bases; unmatched bases: 7. This CDR3 comprises 17 residues. Full variable domain (missing parts from reference TRBV19 and TRBJ1-2): DGGITQSPKYLFRKEGQNVTLSCEQNLNHDAMYWYRQDPGQGLRLIYYSQIVNDFQKGDIAEGYSVSREKKESFPLTVTSAQKNPTAFYLCASSIWDRGTTNYGYTFGSGTRLTVV.

The rearrangement links TRBV6-6 to TRBJ2-7; D perhaps matches TRBD1 (5 bases). Trimming left V 6 bases short and J 3 bases short, with 12 bases between. CDR1 is MNHNY and CDR2 is SVGAGI in the germline V gene (reference sequence). There are 13 residues in the CDR3. The CDR3 loop reads CASRNDQGYEQYV. The CDR3 DNA reads as TGTGCCAGCAGAAATGATCAGGGCTACGAGCAGTACGTC.

The sample holds one count of this clone. CDR3 region: CASSYAGDGSYEQYF. As DNA, the CDR3 is TGTGCCAGCAGTTACGCGGGGGATGGCTCCTACGAGCAGTACTTC. V is TRBV6-5 and J is TRBJ2-7, with 7 bases matching TRBD2. V was clipped by 2 bases and J by 0 bases; unmatched bases: 4. In germline, CDR1 is MNHEY, CDR2 SVGAGI. The CDR3 runs to 15 residues.

This chain joins TRBV28 and TRBJ1-1; D not resolved. Germline assignment: CDR1 MDHEN and CDR2 SYDVKM. Trimming stripped 4 bases from V and 1 base from J, with 7 bases between. CDR3 size: 13 residues. This CDR3 is CASSYDTNTEAFF. The CDR3 DNA sequence: TGTGCCAGCAGTTACGACACGAACACTGAAGCTTTCTTT.

This clone appeared a few times. This sequence joins TRBV6-5 and TRBJ2-3, with D perhaps TRBD1 (6 bases). The CDR3 is 13 amino acids. Trimming pared 8 bases from V and 2 bases from J, leaving 11 bases between. Germline V gives CDR1 MNHEY, CDR2 SVGAGI. The CDR3 DNA is TGTGCCAGCGGCCTGGGGGCCACAGATACGCAGTATTTT. Protein: CASGLGATDTQYF.

The chain couples TRBV5-1 to TRBJ1-2, with D unclear. CDR3 length: 14 amino acids. The germline V gene has CDR1 SGHRS and CDR2 YFSETQ. V was clipped by 3 bases and J by 8 bases, with 17 bases between them. CDR3 nucleotides: TGCGCCAGCAGCTCCCCGACGGAGTTTGAAGGCTACACCTTC. Residues: CASSSPTEFEGYTF.